This T cell receptor (beta chain) was observed in a study of T cell repertoires in cytomegalovirus infection (dated by TCRdb to about 2019). For the wider study: Donor HLA type was relevant to the analysis, because carriage of CMV infection together with the matching HLA type was indicated by public TCR beta signatures.

On this clonotype: Its antigen is currently not known. Per-nucleotide qualities are absent, and no much larger clonotype sits a single base away.

CDR1 and CDR2, per the germline V gene, are SQVTM and ANQGSEA. V is pruned by 1 base and J by 4 bases, leaving 11 bases of the junction without a gene match. CDR3 length: 16 amino acids, cysteine to phenylalanine. Left in the record is the CDR3 DNA by itself, 48 bases read in frame from the first base. The run used an Illumina HiSeq 1500. Through fastp at Q25 and MiXCR, TCRdb rebuilt clones from the public reads, retaining in-frame beta chains. Here each entry gathers all rows of one CDR3 protein and keeps the most common genes and DNA. The sample records roughly 630,000 distinct CDR3 sequences, 20% to 25% of which are singletons. Of the sample, 7% to 9% is held by the ten largest clones. What the work shows at the level of the full study, not this receptor alone: In the ex vivo response, HLA-C-restricted CMV-specific TCR beta clonotypes were dominant, and in two of eight donors the single most frequent clonotype came from this HLA-C-restricted group. Carriers of CMV infection plus the relevant HLA type were discriminated by the cumulative frequency of public TCR beta family members in the study cohort and in an independent roughly 400-donor cohort.

Sample: CD8+ T cells from PBMCs. This receptor was obtained from a human donor in good health (CMV status not recorded). Some clones in this sample may be carry-over from other donors' samples. The chain is encoded by TRBV29-1 joined to TRBJ2-7; 9 of the junction bases match TRBD1. The CDR3 region has the sequence CSVEATGQGIKYEQYF. The DNA is as follows: TGCAGCGTTGAAGCCACGGGACAGGGAATTAAATACGAGCAGTACTTC.